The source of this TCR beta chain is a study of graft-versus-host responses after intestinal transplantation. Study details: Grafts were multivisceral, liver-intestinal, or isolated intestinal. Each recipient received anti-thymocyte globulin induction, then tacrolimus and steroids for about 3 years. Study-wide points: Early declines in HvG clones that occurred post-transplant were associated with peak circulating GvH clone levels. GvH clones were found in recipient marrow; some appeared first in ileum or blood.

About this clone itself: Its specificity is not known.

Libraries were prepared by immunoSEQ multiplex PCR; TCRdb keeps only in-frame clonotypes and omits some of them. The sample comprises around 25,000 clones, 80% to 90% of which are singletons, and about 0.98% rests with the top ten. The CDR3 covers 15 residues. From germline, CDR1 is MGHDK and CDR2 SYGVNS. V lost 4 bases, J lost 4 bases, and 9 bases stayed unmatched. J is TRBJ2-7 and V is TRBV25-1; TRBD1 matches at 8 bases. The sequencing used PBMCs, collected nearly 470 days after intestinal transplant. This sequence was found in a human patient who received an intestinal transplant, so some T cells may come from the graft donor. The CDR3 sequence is CASSGTGGRRYEQYF. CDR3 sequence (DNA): TGTGCCAGCAGTGGAACAGGGGGTAGGAGATACGAGCAGTACTTC.